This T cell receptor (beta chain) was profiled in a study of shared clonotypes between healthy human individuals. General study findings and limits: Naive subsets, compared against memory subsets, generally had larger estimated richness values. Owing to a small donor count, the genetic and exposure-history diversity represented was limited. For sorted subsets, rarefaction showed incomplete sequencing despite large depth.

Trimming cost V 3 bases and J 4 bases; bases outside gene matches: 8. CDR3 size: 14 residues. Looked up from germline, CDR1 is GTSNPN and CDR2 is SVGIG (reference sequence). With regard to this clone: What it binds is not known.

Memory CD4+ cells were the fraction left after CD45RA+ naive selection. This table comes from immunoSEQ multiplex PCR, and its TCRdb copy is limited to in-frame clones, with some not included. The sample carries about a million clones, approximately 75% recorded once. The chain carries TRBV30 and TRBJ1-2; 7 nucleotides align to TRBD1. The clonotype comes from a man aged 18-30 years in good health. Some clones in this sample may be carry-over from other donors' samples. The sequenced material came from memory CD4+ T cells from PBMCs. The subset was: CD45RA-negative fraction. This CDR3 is CAWRKTGFAYGYTF. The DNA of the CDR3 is TGTGCCTGGAGGAAGACAGGGTTTGCCTATGGCTACACCTTC.